The 23 T cell receptor beta chains presented below share a single source sample, sequenced in a study of blood T cell repertoires in COVID-19. The method was immunoSEQ multiplex PCR; TCRdb's version includes in-frame clones alone and lacks a portion of them. The sample consists of roughly 120,000 clones, less than 90% of them appearing once. What was sequenced was peripheral blood. These receptors were collected from a young man with acute or convalescent COVID-19.

The V call is TRBV18, the J call TRBJ2-6, with 8 bases lining up with TRBD1. Trimming took 0 bases from V and 0 from J; bases not matched to a gene: 4. The CDR3 runs 18 residues. Looked up from germline, CDR1 is KGHSH and CDR2 is LQKENI. The CDR3 bases are TGTGCCAGCTCACCACCGGGACAGGTTATCTCTGGGGCCAACGTCCTGACTTTC. It encodes CASSPPGQVISGANVLTF.

The sample holds a few counts of this clone. The chain joins TRBV7-3 to TRBJ2-1; D gene ambiguous. The CDR3 sequence is 15 residues long. Germline V CDR1 and CDR2: SGHTA, FQGTGA. V lost 1 base to trimming and J lost 0 bases, with 7 bases between them. CDR3 DNA: TGTGCCAGCAGCTTAAGTGAGAGCTCCTACAATGAGCAGTTCTTC. This gives the protein CASSLSESSYNEQFF.

The chain couples TRBV7-2 to TRBJ1-2; TRBD1 agrees at 9 bases. CDR1 SGHTA and CDR2 FQGNSA come from the germline V gene. The CDR3 totals 16 residues. After removal of 3 bases from V and 8 bases from J, the junction contained 13 bases not matched to a gene. CDR3 DNA sequence: TGTGCCAGCAGCTTGACAGGGGGGCCGGTGGTAGCCGGCTACACCTTC. As protein: CASSLTGGPVVAGYTF.

This clone was detected only once. The chain joins TRBV11-2 to TRBJ1-6, with no clear D. Germline values: CDR1 SGHAT, CDR2 FQNNGV. V shed 5 bases and J shed 15 bases, with 23 bases lying between them. This CDR3 is 15 amino acids long. CDR3 bases: TGTGCCAGCAGCGCTCTAAGGACGTCGGGGAAGCACCTCCACTTT. Residues: CASSALRTSGKHLHF.

V is TRBV25-1 and J is TRBJ2-6; D unclear. The CDR3 runs 17 residues. Germline CDR1 is MGHDK and CDR2 is SYGVNS. With 2 bases removed from V and 1 base from J, the gap between germline ends came to 12 bases. CDR3 sequence: CASSEEYSGSGANVLTF. The CDR3 nucleotides read TGTGCCAGCAGTGAAGAATACTCAGGATCTGGGGCCAACGTCCTGACTTTC.

Only one count was recorded for this clone. The chain is built from TRBV5-5 and TRBJ2-2, with no clear D. The V gene lost 0 bases and the J gene lost 0 bases, with 9 bases spanning the gap. The CDR3 runs to 16 residues. Germline lookup yields CDR1 SGHKS and CDR2 YYEKEE (reference sequence). CDR3 DNA sequence: TGTGCCAGCAGCTTGGGTCCGGGTTCGAACACCGGGGAGCTGTTTTTT. This codes for CASSLGPGSNTGELFF.

This clone has more than one count but fewer than ten. CDR3 nucleotide sequence: TGTGCCAGCGGACAGGGTGGTAGTCAGCCCCAGCATTTT. Amino acids: CASGQGGSQPQHF. J is TRBJ1-5 and V is TRBV6-5, with TRBD1 matching over 8 bases. The CDR3 covers 13 residues. The V gene's germline CDR1 is MNHEY and CDR2 SVGAGI. Germline trimming cut 8 bases from V and 6 bases from J; bases unmatched to any gene: 6.

In its sample, this clone was seen a few times. The J gene is TRBJ1-2, the V gene TRBV5-4; the match to TRBD1 covers 7 bases. CDR3 size: 16 residues. J lost 1 base, V lost 0 bases, and 6 bases had no gene match. From germline, CDR1 is SGHNT and CDR2 YYREEE (reference sequence). CDR3 DNA sequence: TGTGCCAGCAGCTTGGTTGGGACAGAACATAACTATGGCTACACCTTC. Amino acid sequence: CASSLVGTEHNYGYTF.

This rearrangement joins TRBV25-1 to TRBJ2-5, with unresolved D. This CDR3 comprises 14 residues. V lost 1 base and J lost 0, with 6 bases in between. Per germline, CDR1 MGHDK and CDR2 SYGVNS. CDR3: CASSEFAYQETQYF. The CDR3 coding sequence is TGTGCCAGCAGTGAATTCGCGTACCAAGAGACCCAGTACTTC.

This chain joins TRBV7-9 and TRBJ2-5; 8 nucleotides align to TRBD2. Germline V gene sequence: CDR1 SEHNR, CDR2 FQNEAQ (reference sequence). V lost 4 bases to trimming and J lost 4 bases; unmatched junction nucleotides: 5. CDR3 length equals 14 residues. The CDR3 DNA reads as TGTGCCAGCAGCTCGGTTAGCGGGGCAGAGACCCAGTACTTC. Encoded protein: CASSSVSGAETQYF.

This sequence joins TRBV10-3 and TRBJ1-6; 8 bases are a match to TRBD1. V shed 1 base, J shed 8 bases, and the junction held 4 bases outside the gene matches. CDR3 length equals 15 residues. CDR1 and CDR2 (germline): ENHRY, SYGVKD. The chain's CDR3 is CAISELGQGDSPLHF. The CDR3 bases are TGTGCCATCAGTGAGTTAGGACAGGGAGATTCACCCCTCCACTTT.

This sequence joins TRBV9 and TRBJ2-3; 7 nucleotides line up with TRBD2. V shed 0 bases and J 2 bases; nucleotides not matched to a gene: 3. Germline lookup yields CDR1 SGDLS and CDR2 YYNGEE. This CDR3 has 15 amino acids. CDR3 nucleotides: TGTGCCAGCAGCGTAGGGGCGGGGGACACAGATACGCAGTATTTT. Its protein is CASSVGAGDTDTQYF.

A few counts support this clone. The V and J genes are TRBV15 and TRBJ2-2, with D hard to call. Trimming cost V 0 bases and J 6 bases, with 5 bases left between them. Germline assignment: CDR1 LNHNV and CDR2 YYDKDF (reference sequence). This CDR3 has 13 amino acids. CDR3 DNA sequence: TGTGCCACCAGCAGAGAACGGGCCGGGGAGCTGTTTTTT. Encoded protein: CATSRERAGELFF.

The chain links TRBV12-3 or TRBV12-4 to TRBJ1-1; D is ambiguous. The CDR3 is 13 residues long. V lost 7 bases to trimming and J lost 5 bases, with 14 bases between them. The CDR3 here is CASTLRLGTEAFF. The CDR3 DNA reads as TGTGCCAGCACCCTTCGCCTCGGGACTGAAGCTTTCTTT.

This sequence joins TRBV19 and TRBJ1-5, with D possibly being TRBD1 (5 bases). This CDR3 contains 15 residues. The germline V gene encodes CDR1 LNHDA and CDR2 SQIVND (reference sequence). Trimming took 0 bases from V and 6 from J, leaving 12 bases between them. The CDR3 nucleotides are TGTGCCAGTAGTATAGATTGGGCAGGGTCTCAGCCCCAGCATTTT. Protein: CASSIDWAGSQPQHF.

The gene calls are TRBV12-3 or TRBV12-4 and TRBJ2-7; unclear D gene. This CDR3 is built from 13 residues. V lost 1 base, J lost 7 bases, and 11 bases lay in between. The CDR3 coding sequence is TGTGCCAGCAGTTTAGTCGGCATCGGGGAGCAGTACGTC. Its protein is CASSLVGIGEQYV.

V is TRBV6-6 and J is TRBJ1-1; D is unresolved. Trimming removed 7 bases from V and 0 bases from J, with 18 bases in between. From germline, CDR1 is MNHNY and CDR2 SVGAGI (reference sequence). The CDR3 totals 16 residues. CDR3 DNA sequence: TGTGCCAGCAAGGGTCGGGATTACAAGATGAACACTGAAGCTTTCTTT. As protein: CASKGRDYKMNTEAFF.

The chain couples TRBV3-1 (or the pseudogene TRBV3-2) to TRBJ1-2; 8 bases are a match to TRBD1. CDR1 is LGHDT and CDR2 is YNNKEL in the germline V gene (reference sequence). The junction had 1 base not matched to a gene; V was cut back by 0 bases and J by 1 base. The CDR3 consists of 15 residues. The CDR3 nucleotides read TGTGCCAGCAGCCAAGAAGACAGGGGTAACTATGGCTACACCTTC. It codes for CASSQEDRGNYGYTF.

The chain links TRBV19 to TRBJ2-2; TRBD1 matches 8 bases. CDR1 is LNHDA, CDR2 SQIVND, per germline (reference sequence). The CDR3 runs 15 residues. V trimming: 4 bases; J trimming: 2 bases; junction bases outside the gene matches: 3. DNA for the CDR3: TGTGCCAGTAGTAGGGGACAGGCCAACACCGGGGAGCTGTTTTTT. The encoded protein is CASSRGQANTGELFF.

CDR3 sequence reads: CASSLPGNYQPQHF. CDR3 nucleotides: TGTGCCAGCAGCCTGCCGGGGAACTATCAGCCCCAGCATTTT. V and J are TRBV11-1 and TRBJ1-5; D gene unclear. V lost 5 bases and J 5 bases, leaving 13 bases between the germline ends. From germline, CDR1 is SGHAT and CDR2 FQDESV (reference sequence). The CDR3 has 14 amino acids.

The rearrangement joins TRBV18 to TRBJ1-1, with D perhaps TRBD1 (6 bases). The CDR3 runs to 15 residues. Germline lookup yields CDR1 KGHSH and CDR2 LQKENI. Trimming removed 6 bases at V and 6 bases at J, with 20 bases between. Here the CDR3 reads CASSPSYSRGSEAFF. In DNA form, the CDR3 reads TGTGCCAGCTCGCCCTCCTACTCCAGGGGATCTGAAGCTTTCTTT.

V and J are TRBV3-1 (or the pseudogene TRBV3-2) and TRBJ2-1; D gene uncertain. The germline gives CDR1 LGHDT, CDR2 YNNKEL (reference sequence). V dropped 3 bases and J dropped 10 bases, with 10 bases sitting between them. The CDR3 extends over 12 amino acids. The CDR3 sequence is CASSQSGNEQFF. Written as DNA, the CDR3 is TGTGCCAGCAGCCAGTCAGGAAACGAGCAGTTCTTC.

The rearrangement links TRBV7-9 to TRBJ2-3, with TRBD1 identical over 11 bases. CDR1 SEHNR and CDR2 FQNEAQ come from the germline V gene (reference sequence). This CDR3 region has 15 residues. V lost 5 bases to trimming and J lost 5 bases; unmatched junction nucleotides: 6. The CDR3, as DNA: TGTGCCAGCAGCCTAGGGGGACAGGGGGGAGATACGCAGTATTTT. Translating gives CASSLGGQGGDTQYF.